The clone carrying this T cell receptor (beta chain) occurred once. Its specificity is unknown. At one boundary the junction diverges from the germline segment, which might be a read error. The sample comes from a study of cytomegalovirus exposure and HLA in healthy donors. General study results and limits: A list of roughly 160 TCR beta chains associated with cytomegalovirus was given. A few chains tied to CMV proved CMV antigen-specific in vitro.

Data came from immunoSEQ multiplex PCR; TCRdb stores just in-frame clones and leaves some out. Altogether 170,000 or so clones are present, around 85% being singletons, with the ten largest covering 16%. Germline-derived CDR1 and CDR2 are SGHVS and FQNEAQ. The CDR3 has 17 residues. Material for sequencing was PBMCs. This TCR was sampled from a man aged 18 to 29 in good health and CMV-seropositive. The chain combines TRBV7-8 with TRBJ2-5, with 11 positions matching TRBD2. DNA of the CDR3: TGTGCCAGCAGCGTAGCCGGGACTAGCGGATTCCAAGAGACCCAGTACTTC. This codes for CASSVAGTSGFQETQYF.